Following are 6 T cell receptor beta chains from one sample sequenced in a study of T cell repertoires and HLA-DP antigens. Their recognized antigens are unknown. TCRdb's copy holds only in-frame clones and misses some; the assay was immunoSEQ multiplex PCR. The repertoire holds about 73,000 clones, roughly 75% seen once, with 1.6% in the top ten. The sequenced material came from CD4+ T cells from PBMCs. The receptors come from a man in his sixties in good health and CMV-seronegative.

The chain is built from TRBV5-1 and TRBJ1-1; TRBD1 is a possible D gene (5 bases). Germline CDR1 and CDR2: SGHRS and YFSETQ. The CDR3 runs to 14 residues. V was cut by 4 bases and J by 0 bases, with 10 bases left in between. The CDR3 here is CASSDTTVNTEAFF. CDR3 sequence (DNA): TGCGCCAGCAGCGATACGACAGTGAACACTGAAGCTTTCTTT.

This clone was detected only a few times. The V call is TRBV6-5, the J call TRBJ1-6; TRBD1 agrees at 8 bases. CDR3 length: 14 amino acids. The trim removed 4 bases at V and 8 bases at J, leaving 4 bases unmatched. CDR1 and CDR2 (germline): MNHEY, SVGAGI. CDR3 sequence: CASSSRTGYSPLHF. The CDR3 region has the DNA TGTGCCAGCAGTTCACGGACAGGGTATTCACCCCTCCACTTT.

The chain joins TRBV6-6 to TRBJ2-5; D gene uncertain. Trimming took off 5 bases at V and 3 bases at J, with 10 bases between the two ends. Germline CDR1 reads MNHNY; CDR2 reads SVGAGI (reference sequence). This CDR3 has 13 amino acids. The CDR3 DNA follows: TGTGCCAGCAGTAGAACGCCGAAAGAGACCCAGTACTTC. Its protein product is CASSRTPKETQYF.

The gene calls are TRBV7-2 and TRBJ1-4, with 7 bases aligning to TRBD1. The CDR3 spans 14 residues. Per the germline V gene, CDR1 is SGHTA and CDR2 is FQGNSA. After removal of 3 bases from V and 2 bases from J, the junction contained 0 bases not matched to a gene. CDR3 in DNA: TGTGCCAGCAGCTTGACAGGGACTAATGAAAAACTGTTTTTT. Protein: CASSLTGTNEKLFF.

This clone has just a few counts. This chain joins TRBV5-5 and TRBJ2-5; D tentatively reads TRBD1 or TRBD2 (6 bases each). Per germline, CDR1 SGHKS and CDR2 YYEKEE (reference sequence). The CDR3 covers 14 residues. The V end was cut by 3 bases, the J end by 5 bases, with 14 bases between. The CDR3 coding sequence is TGTGCCAGCAGCTCAGGAGGGGGAGCTGAGACCCAGTACTTC. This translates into CASSSGGGAETQYF.

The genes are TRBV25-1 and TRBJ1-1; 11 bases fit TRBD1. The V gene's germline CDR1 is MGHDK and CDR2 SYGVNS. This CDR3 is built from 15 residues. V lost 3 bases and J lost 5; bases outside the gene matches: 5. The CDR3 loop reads CASSDLGQGATEAFF. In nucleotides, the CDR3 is TGTGCCAGCAGTGACCTCGGACAGGGGGCGACTGAAGCTTTCTTT.